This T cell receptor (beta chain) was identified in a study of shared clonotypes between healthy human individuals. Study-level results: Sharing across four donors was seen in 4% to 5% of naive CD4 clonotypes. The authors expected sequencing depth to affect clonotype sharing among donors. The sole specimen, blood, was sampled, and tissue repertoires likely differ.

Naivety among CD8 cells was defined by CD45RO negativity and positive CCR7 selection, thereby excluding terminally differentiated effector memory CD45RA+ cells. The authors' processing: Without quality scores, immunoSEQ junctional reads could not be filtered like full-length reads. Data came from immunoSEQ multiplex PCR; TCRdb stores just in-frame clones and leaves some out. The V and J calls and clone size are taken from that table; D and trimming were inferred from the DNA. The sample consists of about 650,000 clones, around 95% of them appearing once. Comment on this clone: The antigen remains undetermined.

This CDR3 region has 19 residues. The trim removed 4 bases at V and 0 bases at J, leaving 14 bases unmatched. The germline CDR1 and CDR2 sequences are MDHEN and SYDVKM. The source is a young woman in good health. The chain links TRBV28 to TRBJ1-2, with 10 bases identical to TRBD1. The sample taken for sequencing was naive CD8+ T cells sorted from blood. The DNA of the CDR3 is TGTGCCAGCAGTTACCCAGGAGACAGGGGGCCGTTAGCTAACTATGGCTACACCTTC. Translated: CASSYPGDRGPLANYGYTF.